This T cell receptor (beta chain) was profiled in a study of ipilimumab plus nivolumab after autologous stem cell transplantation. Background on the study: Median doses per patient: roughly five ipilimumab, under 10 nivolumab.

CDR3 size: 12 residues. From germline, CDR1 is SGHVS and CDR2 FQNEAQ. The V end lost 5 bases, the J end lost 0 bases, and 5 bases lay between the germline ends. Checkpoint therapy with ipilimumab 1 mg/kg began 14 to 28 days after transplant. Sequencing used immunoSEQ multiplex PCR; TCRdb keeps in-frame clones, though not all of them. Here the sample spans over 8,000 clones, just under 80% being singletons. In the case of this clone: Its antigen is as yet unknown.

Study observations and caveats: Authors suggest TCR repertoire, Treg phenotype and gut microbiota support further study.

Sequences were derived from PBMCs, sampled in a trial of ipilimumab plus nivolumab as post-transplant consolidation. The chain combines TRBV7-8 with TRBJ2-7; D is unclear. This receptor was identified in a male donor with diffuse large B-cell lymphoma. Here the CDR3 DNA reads TGTGCCAGCAGCCGGGTCTCCTACGAGCAGTACTTC. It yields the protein CASSRVSYEQYF.